The 14 T cell receptor beta chains in this list originate from one sample, sequenced in a study of blood T cell repertoires in COVID-19. Here immunoSEQ multiplex PCR was the method, and the copy in TCRdb shows in-frame clones only, minus some. The table includes about 130,000 clones, around 77% detected once. The sequenced material came from peripheral blood. Receptor source: a human donor in a cohort sampled during active COVID-19.

This clone was detected only once. V usage is TRBV24-1 and J usage is TRBJ2-1, with 8 nucleotides matching TRBD2. V trimming: 4 bases; J trimming: 7 bases; junction bases outside the gene matches: 8. Germline V lookup: CDR1 KGHDR, CDR2 SFDVKD. The CDR3 extends over 15 amino acids. CDR3 region: CATSEKEGLGNEQFF. CDR3 nucleotide sequence: TGTGCCACCAGTGAAAAAGAGGGACTAGGGAATGAGCAGTTCTTC.

The rearrangement uses TRBV6-6 and TRBJ1-1; TRBD1 might be the D (5 bases). CDR3 length equals 11 residues. Germline CDR1 MNHNY, CDR2 SVGAGI (reference sequence). V lost 8 bases, J lost 10 bases, and 14 bases lay in between. The CDR3 loop reads CASGGAGVAFF. Written as DNA, the CDR3 is TGTGCCAGCGGTGGAGCGGGGGTAGCTTTCTTT.

The gene calls are TRBV2 and TRBJ2-7; the D gene is possibly TRBD1 (6 bases). This CDR3 region has 13 residues. V was cut by 8 bases and J by 5 bases, with 16 bases left in between. Germline V gene sequence: CDR1 SNHLY, CDR2 FYNNEI. CDR3 in amino acids: CASRLGGINEQYF. The DNA for the CDR3 is TGTGCCAGCCGCCTTGGGGGCATCAACGAGCAGTACTTC.

This clone appeared a few times. The rearrangement uses TRBV9 and TRBJ2-1; no clear D. The V end lost 3 bases, the J end lost 9 bases, and 10 bases lay between the germline ends. There are 12 residues in the CDR3. Looked up from germline, CDR1 is SGDLS and CDR2 is YYNGEE. This chain's CDR3 is CASSALGREQFF. CDR3 in DNA: TGTGCCAGCAGCGCGCTGGGCCGTGAGCAGTTCTTC.

This chain joins TRBV4-1 and TRBJ1-4; TRBD1 agrees at 7 bases. Germline V gene lookup returns CDR1 MGHRA and CDR2 YSYEKL. The J segment lost 4 bases and the V segment lost 4 bases, leaving 6 bases of the junction unmatched. This CDR3 has 15 residues. CDR3 nucleotides: TGCGCCAGCAGCCGAAACAGGGGTCTTAATGAAAAACTGTTTTTT. Its protein is CASSRNRGLNEKLFF.

The V and J genes are TRBV19 and TRBJ2-2; D not certain. This CDR3 has 13 residues. CDR1 and CDR2 (germline): LNHDA, SQIVND (reference sequence). Trimming removed 5 bases at V and 3 bases at J, with 7 bases between. The CDR3 sequence is CASSGQYTGELFF. Written as DNA, the CDR3 is TGTGCCAGTAGTGGGCAGTACACCGGGGAGCTGTTTTTT.

The CDR3 loop reads CATSRGGGAYGYTF. Written as DNA, the CDR3 is TGTGCCACCAGCAGAGGAGGGGGCGCCTATGGCTACACCTTC. The chain uses TRBV15 and TRBJ1-2; 7 bases align to TRBD1. V lost 1 base to trimming and J lost 4 bases; unmatched junction nucleotides: 3. Germline loops: CDR1 LNHNV, CDR2 YYDKDF (reference sequence). This CDR3 is built from 14 residues.

This chain uses TRBV19 with TRBJ1-4; 7 bases are a match to TRBD1. This CDR3 contains 14 residues. Germline lookup yields CDR1 LNHDA and CDR2 SQIVND (reference sequence). V lost 4 bases to trimming and J lost 8 bases; unmatched junction nucleotides: 7. The CDR3 DNA reads as TGTGCCAGTAGTACCCTGACAGGGTACGAAAAACTGTTTTTT. It translates to CASSTLTGYEKLFF.

The chain combines TRBV28 with TRBJ1-2; D unclear. Germline V gives CDR1 MDHEN, CDR2 SYDVKM. This CDR3 region has 13 residues. V lost 6 bases and J 4 bases, leaving 12 bases between the germline ends. Here the CDR3 reads CASRLAFLYGYTF. The CDR3 DNA is TGTGCCAGCAGGTTGGCTTTCCTCTATGGCTACACCTTC.

The chain couples TRBV5-8 to TRBJ2-1, with TRBD2 matching 8 bases. Germline V gives CDR1 SGHTS, CDR2 YDEGEE. The CDR3 consists of 12 residues. Losses at the gene ends were 4 bases for V and 9 bases for J; bases not matched to a gene: 3. CDR3 in amino acids: CASSPGGAEQFF. As DNA, the CDR3 is TGTGCCAGCAGCCCGGGGGGGGCTGAGCAGTTCTTC.

V usage is TRBV10-3 and J usage is TRBJ1-2, with D tentatively TRBD1 (5 bases). The CDR3 runs to 13 residues. Trimming cost V 6 bases and J 8 bases, with 16 bases left between them. CDR1 is ENHRY, CDR2 SYGVKD, per germline. The CDR3 coding sequence is TGTGCCATCAGGGACGGGGGGACGGTGGGCTACACCTTC. Its protein is CAIRDGGTVGYTF.

This clone was seen only a few times. This rearrangement joins TRBV7-8 to TRBJ2-7; tentative D call: TRBD1 (5 bases). Trimming cost V 7 bases and J 3 bases, with 16 bases left between them. This CDR3 spans 14 amino acids. The V gene's germline CDR1 is SGHVS and CDR2 FQNEAQ. The CDR3 reads CASTRDRQFYEQYF. CDR3 bases: TGTGCCAGCACCAGAGATCGACAGTTCTACGAGCAGTACTTC.

This sequence joins TRBV30 and TRBJ2-1; 8 nucleotides match TRBD2. This CDR3 comprises 11 residues. The V and J ends lost 8 bases and 6 bases, in that order; junction bases with no gene match: 3. Per germline, CDR1 GTSNPN and CDR2 SVGIG (reference sequence). CDR3 DNA: TGTGCCATCCGGGGGGGCAATGAGCAGTTCTTC. Translation gives CAIRGGNEQFF.

This clone has just one count. The chain has TRBV5-4 and TRBJ2-3; the match to TRBD1 covers 7 bases. The CDR3 has 13 residues. CDR1 SGHNT and CDR2 YYREEE come from the germline V gene (reference sequence). With V trimmed by 0 bases and J by 7 bases, 2 bases remained unmatched. The CDR3 protein is CASSLGDRNTQYF. In DNA form, the CDR3 reads TGTGCCAGCAGCTTGGGGGACAGAAATACGCAGTATTTT.